These 4 T cell receptor beta chains originate from one sample sequenced in a study of cytomegalovirus exposure and HLA in healthy donors. PCR employed 60 Vbeta and 13 Jbeta primers. Produced via immunoSEQ multiplex PCR; TCRdb's table is partial and in-frame only. Among 200,000 to 250,000 clones, 70% to 85% were seen once, and the ten largest hold more than 0.5%. Source material: PBMCs. The receptors stem from a woman aged 40 to 55 in good health and CMV-seronegative.

In this sample, this clone turned up once. The chain carries TRBV19 and TRBJ1-5; maybe TRBD1 (5 bases). The CDR3 length is 14 residues. Germline CDR1 reads LNHDA; CDR2 reads SQIVND (reference sequence). The CDR3 sequence: CAGGFAGVNQPQHF. The CDR3 coding sequence is TGTGCTGGGGGGTTTGCGGGGGTCAATCAGCCCCAGCATTTT.

This chain links TRBV7-2 with TRBJ1-2, with D unclear. Germline loops: CDR1 SGHTA, CDR2 FQGNSA. CDR3 length equals 14 residues. Between the trimmed V and J ends, which lost 2 bases and 7 bases, there was a span of 14 bases. In DNA form, the CDR3 reads TGTGCCAGCAGCTTAAAAACCAGGCAATTTGGCTACACCTTC. Translating gives CASSLKTRQFGYTF.

V usage is TRBV6-5 and J usage is TRBJ2-1, with 7 bases matching TRBD2. V gave up 5 bases and J gave up 4 bases; unmatched junction bases: 5. In germline, CDR1 is MNHEY, CDR2 SVGAGI. This CDR3 is built from 14 residues. The CDR3 loop reads CASSPQGGYNEQFF. CDR3 DNA: TGTGCCAGCAGTCCTCAGGGAGGGTACAATGAGCAGTTCTTC.

This clone was counted once. Relative to the germline gene, one junction end is altered; a read error may explain this. The chain carries TRBV30 and TRBJ1-2, with TRBD1 as a possible D gene (5 bases). The CDR3 covers 13 residues. Germline-derived CDR1 and CDR2 are GTSNPN and SVGIG (reference sequence). CDR3 nucleotide sequence: TGTGCCTGGAGTGTTGTAGGGACTGGCCAGGCGGACTTC. It yields the protein CAWSVVGTGQADF.